This T cell receptor beta chain is drawn from a study of Ad26.COV2.S vaccination and SARS-CoV-2 variants. The wider study: Ad26.COV2.S shots went into the muscle once or twice, 56 days apart.

Treatment specified: roughly 20 received Ad26.COV2.S at low or high dose, single or two shots; roughly 5 received placebo; per-sample allocation not given. Following the first vaccine or placebo injection, samples were taken on day 63. V dropped 0 bases and J dropped 1; count of bases not matched to a gene: 5. There are 16 residues in the CDR3. Germline V CDR1 and CDR2: SGHNT, YYREEE (reference sequence). Study conclusions and caveats: Vaccine and placebo groups showed comparable non-spike TCR breadth. Possible underestimation of total T cell responses by the TCR breadth and depth analyses was noted.

Produced via immunoSEQ multiplex PCR; TCRdb's table is partial and in-frame only. The sample records 400,000 to 450,000 clones, roughly 88% being singletons. Notes on this clone: Antigen: not known.

The sample consisted of peripheral blood, taken in a trial of Ad26.COV2.S vaccine versus placebo. The receptor's source is a person between 18 and 59 years old who received the Ad26.COV2.S COVID-19 vaccine or a placebo. The gene calls are TRBV5-4 and TRBJ2-3; 7 positions agree with TRBD2. The CDR3 coding sequence is TGTGCCAGCAGCTTGGCCCCGCGGGAGCGCACAGATACGCAGTATTTT. Protein product: CASSLAPRERTDTQYF.